This entry describes one T cell receptor beta chain. Its cognate antigen has yet to be identified. Per-base qualities were not stored, and no clone one base away is much larger. The sample comes from a study of blood T cells in healthy people across ages (dated by TCRdb to about 2015). Looking at the study overall: Template switching captured roughly one uniquely barcoded TCR beta cDNA molecule per two T cells in model experiments. For two donors (one aged 18 to 29 and one aged 80 or older), the study analyzed two additional independent replicas of 1 million unique cDNA reads from the same blood draw. Donors were grouped into four age groups: young (average 16 years), middle-aged (39), aged (around 60) and long-lived (about 82). To track age-related changes in TCR beta repertoire diversity, the study relied on deep sequencing normalized with unique cDNA molecular identifiers. To avoid experimental bias, donors of different ages were distributed randomly across sequencing lanes.

The full study reports these points: The CMV infection status of donors was not known, potentially confounding age-related changes in expanded clonotypes. The percentage of naive T cells measured by flow cytometry correlated strongly with observed TCR beta diversity. Observed TCR beta diversity per million T cells fell roughly linearly with age, and a significant reduction was already apparent by age approximately 40. Estimates of total diversity from one million sequenced T cells were regarded as lower bounds and underestimates. Conclusive comparison of naive and antigen-experienced compartments was prevented by the profiling of bulk unsorted PBMCs. Compared with the aged group, the long-lived group had more naive CD4+ T cells, fewer expanded clones and increased TCR diversity, suggesting age selection.

Receptors were amplified or captured by 5' RACE. Instrument on record: Illumina HiSeq 2500. A second PCR of roughly 6 to 11 cycles was performed with a sample-barcoded 5' primer and a J-beta primer mix. A unique molecular identifier was introduced onto each TCR beta cDNA molecule by a template-switch 5' adaptor carrying 12 random nucleotides. Each sample yielded at least 2.5 million CDR3-containing paired-end reads. First-strand cDNA was synthesized from all RNA with the Mint cDNA synthesis kit, primed by a TRBC-specific oligonucleotide. All cDNA was treated with uracil-DNA glycosylase and then went through a first 18-cycle PCR with the universal primers M1SS and BC2_uni_R. For the original study's pipeline: Each sample was normalized by randomly selecting 1 million high-quality reads, each carrying a distinct molecular identifier. Instead of being binned into consensus sequences, reads that shared molecular identifiers were thrown out. MiTCR, with a Q25 quality threshold and the strictest error-elimination algorithm, was used for CDR3 identification, clonotype clustering and error correction. A nonparametric unseen species model using Euler transformation provided a lower-bound estimate of total TCR beta diversity. TCRdb reran the public reads through fastp at Q25 and MiXCR, keeping productive beta chains. Here each entry gathers all rows of one CDR3 protein and keeps the most common genes and DNA. TCRdb's processing, not the study's, gives the V and J calls here. This sample comprises more than 700,000 distinct CDR3 sequences, roughly 50% of them detected only once. The top ten clonotypes cover approximately 40% of the sample.

From its cysteine to its phenylalanine, the CDR3 spans 13 amino acids. Here the CDR3 DNA is all that survives: 39 bases in frame from base 1. V is shortened by 2 bases, J by 1 base, and the region joining them spans 6 bases. The germline V gene sets CDR1 to SNHLY and CDR2 to FYNNEI. The donors were roughly 40 Caucasian individuals from Russia, aged 6 to 90 years, who were systemically healthy. Around 10 milliliters of peripheral blood were collected from each donor into EDTA-treated Vacutainer tubes. Ficoll-Paque density-gradient centrifugation was used to isolate PBMCs, with at least 7 million per sample. Total RNA, at least 6 micrograms per sample, was extracted from PBMCs with Trizol reagent. Naive CD45RAhigh/CD27high T cell percentages were measured by flow cytometry on a PBMC aliquot from every donor.

The V gene is TRBV2 and the J gene is TRBJ2-7; TRBD1 is a possible D gene, resting on 5 matching bases. The clonotype originates from a man at least 80 years old in good health. Sequenced material: blood. The CDR3 region: CASSEQGSYEQYF. The nucleotide sequence is TGTGCCAGCAGTGAACAGGGTTCCTACGAGCAGTACTTC.